This entry concerns a single TCR beta chain. Its antigen is unidentified. This entry is derived from a study of CD8 T cells in ankylosing spondylitis. Whole-study findings and limits: In ankylosing spondylitis blood, a motif of roughly eight highly homologous TCR beta variants appeared characteristic.

J gave up 5 bases and V 2 bases, and 7 bases lay outside the gene matches. CDR3 length equals 15 residues. The germline V gene encodes CDR1 SGHDT and CDR2 YYEEEE. TCRdb re-analysed the 5' RACE reads in MiXCR, keeping a single row per CDR3 protein. The table has around 100,000 distinct CDR3 sequences, less than 25% seen once. The chain has TRBV5-6 and TRBJ1-1; 9 positions agree with TRBD1. The sequenced sample consisted of synovial fluid, either unsorted or a sorted T cell fraction (not recorded which). This receptor was taken from a male donor with ankylosing spondylitis. DNA for the CDR3: TGTGCCAGCAGCTTACCGGGACAGGGCGTTACTGAAGCTTTCTTT. Its translation: CASSLPGQGVTEAFF.